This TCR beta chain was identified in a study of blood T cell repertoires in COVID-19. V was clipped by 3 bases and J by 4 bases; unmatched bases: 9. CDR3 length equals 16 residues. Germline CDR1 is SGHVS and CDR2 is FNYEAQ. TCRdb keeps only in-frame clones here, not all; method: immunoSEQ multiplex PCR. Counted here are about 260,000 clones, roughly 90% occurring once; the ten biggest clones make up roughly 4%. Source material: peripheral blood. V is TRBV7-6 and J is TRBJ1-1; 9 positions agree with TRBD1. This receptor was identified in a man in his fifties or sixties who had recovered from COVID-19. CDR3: CASSFPAGQGGTEAFF. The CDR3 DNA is TGTGCCAGCAGCTTCCCGGCGGGACAGGGCGGCACTGAAGCTTTCTTT.